This T cell receptor (beta chain) emerged from a study of immune heterogeneity within non-small cell lung tumors. Study outcomes and limitations: Although only moderate, the correlation of local T-cell clonality with local tumor mutational burden was significant (R around 0.34). Some T-cell receptor beta clonotypes occurred at high frequency. These high-frequency clonotypes were largely distinct between individual patients.

Bulk tumor genomic DNA served as template, at roughly 600 ng per sample. Several biopsies per primary tumor were taken during surgery, spaced as far apart as possible. Samples came from untreated patients having curative surgery for newly diagnosed non-small cell lung cancer. The donor pool consisted of newly diagnosed non-small cell lung cancer patients who were having surgery with curative intent. This clonotype was seen repeatedly, ten times or more. Its antigen is not known. In germline, CDR1 is DFQATT, CDR2 SNEGSKA (reference sequence). The CDR3 spans 14 residues. J was trimmed by 7 bases and V by 4 bases; bases with no gene match: 10. The TCR beta CDR3 region underwent multiplex PCR amplification with 32 V and 13 J primers. TCRdb re-called the multiplex PCR reads through MiXCR, storing one row per CDR3 protein. The table has 4,500 to 7,000 distinct CDR3 sequences, 22% seen once.

The receptor's source is a man aged 55 to 70 with non-small cell lung cancer. Sequencing used lung tumor tissue. V is TRBV20-1 and J is TRBJ2-7, with 10 bases lining up with TRBD2. The CDR3 coding sequence is TGCAGTGCTAAGGGGATAGCGGGGGGCCTTGAGCAGTACTTC. Amino acids: CSAKGIAGGLEQYF.